The TCR beta chain described here comes from a study of OX40 agonist ivuxolimab in advanced cancers. Study-level results: The antigens recognized by the expanded peripheral T cells, that is their antigen specificity, were not determined.

CDR3 length equals 15 residues. The ends were cut back, 1 base at V and 3 bases at J, with 13 bases in the middle. Per germline, CDR1 MNHNS and CDR2 SASEGT. Generated by immunoSEQ multiplex PCR, the TCRdb table keeps only in-frame clones and is missing some. In the table there are roughly 43,000 clones, 90% to 95% of which are singletons. Turning to this clone: Its antigen is not identified.

This receptor was identified in an adult with an advanced solid tumor such as melanoma, head and neck, liver or kidney cancer. The chain employs TRBV6-1 and TRBJ2-7; D possibly corresponds to TRBD2 (6 bases). The input for sequencing was CD4+ or CD8+ T cells sorted from blood, taken in a trial of the OX40 agonist ivuxolimab. The CDR3, as DNA: TGTGCCAGCAGTGAAGGGATTGGGGGGAGCTACGAGCAGTACGTC. This encodes CASSEGIGGSYEQYV.